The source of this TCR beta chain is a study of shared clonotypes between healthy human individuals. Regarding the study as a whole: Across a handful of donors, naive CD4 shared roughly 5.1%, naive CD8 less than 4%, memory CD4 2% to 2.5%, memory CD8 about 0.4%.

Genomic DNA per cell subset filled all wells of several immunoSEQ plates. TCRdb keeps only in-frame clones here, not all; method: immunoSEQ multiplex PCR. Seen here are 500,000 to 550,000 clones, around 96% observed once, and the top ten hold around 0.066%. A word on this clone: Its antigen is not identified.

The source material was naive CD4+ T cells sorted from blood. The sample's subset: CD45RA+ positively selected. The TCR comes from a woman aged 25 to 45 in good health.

In DNA, the CDR3 is TGTGCCAGCGCACGACTAGCGGGAGGGGGGAACGAGCAGTACTTC. Protein: CASARLAGGGNEQYF. This rearrangement joins TRBV19 to TRBJ2-7; 14 positions match TRBD2. Trimming cost V 9 bases and J 5 bases; bases outside gene matches: 9. The germline V gene has CDR1 LNHDA and CDR2 SQIVND (reference sequence). The CDR3 loop spans 15 amino acids.